This T cell receptor beta chain appears in the sequencing data of a study of PD-1 blockade in classical Hodgkin lymphoma. Whole-study results and caveats: According to reports, newly diagnosed patients had lower baseline TCR diversity than healthy donors, and relapsed/refractory patients had lower baseline TCR diversity still. Still unresolved is the cause of the repertoire differences, which may be disease activity or prior therapy.

CDR1 MGHRA and CDR2 YSYEKL come from the germline V gene. Deletions cut 0 bases from V and 3 bases from J, with 9 bases between. The CDR3 totals 14 residues. Comment on this clone: Its antigen is still unknown.

Libraries were prepared by immunoSEQ multiplex PCR; TCRdb keeps only in-frame clonotypes and omits some of them. Altogether approximately 9,900 clones are present, more than 85% being singletons, with the ten largest covering about 8.1%. As to time point: newly diagnosed, previously untreated cHL patient sample. PBMCs were thawed, and CD8+ T cells were then isolated from them by magnetic negative selection. Acting as the comparison were PBMCs from newly diagnosed, untreated classical Hodgkin lymphoma. The sample taken for sequencing was CD8+ T cells from blood. The rearrangement joins TRBV4-1 to TRBJ2-7; D perhaps matches TRBD2 (5 bases). The clonotype originates from a human donor with classical Hodgkin lymphoma. CDR3 nucleotides: TGCGCCAGCAGCCAAGACGCCGGGAACTACGAGCAGTACTTC. Translated: CASSQDAGNYEQYF.